This note documents a single TCR beta chain sequence. The target antigen is unknown. The data originate from a study of cytomegalovirus exposure and HLA in healthy donors. General study points: The authors enumerated some 170 TCR beta chains as linked to cytomegalovirus. In a later analysis, a missense DCLRE1C variant was linked to TCR beta V- and J-gene trimming. Exclusion as indistinguishable affected some V segments, including TRBV6-2 and TRBV6-3.

V lost 6 bases and J 0 bases, leaving 9 bases between the germline ends. Germline CDR1 is MNHNS and CDR2 is SASEGT. CDR3 size: 14 residues. Regarding donors, all were healthy bone marrow donors. PCR used 60 Vbeta primers and 13 Jbeta primers. The assay was immunoSEQ multiplex PCR, and TCRdb's table has in-frame clones only and misses some. The sample table sets out more than 65,000 clones. This TCR was recovered from a man between 35 and 55 years old in good health and CMV-seronegative. The specimen sequenced was PBMCs. This chain uses TRBV6-1 with TRBJ1-5, with no clear D. As DNA, the CDR3 is TGTGCCAGCAGCATAGGAGTTAGCAATCAGCCCCAGCATTTT. Its protein product is CASSIGVSNQPQHF.